A few counts support the clone carrying this T cell receptor (beta chain). Its antigen is currently unknown. The CDR3 has 16 amino acids. Trimming left V 4 bases short and J 4 bases short, with 19 bases between. The germline CDR1 and CDR2 sequences are LGHNA and YSLEER. The data stem from a study of T-cell reconstitution after alpha-beta-depleted transplantation in children. Study conclusions and caveats: Reportedly, roughly two months post-transplant, alpha-beta T cells arose from several hundred expanded graft clones. T-cell numbers and diversity, one year after transplant, stemmed largely from T cells that were newly produced. The study traced high day-60 TCRbeta diversity in some patients to surviving recipient T cells and thymic progenitors.

During its preparation, the TCRbeta library received unique molecular identifiers. TCRdb re-called the PCR reads through MiXCR, storing one row per CDR3 protein. Counted here are a few hundred thousand distinct CDR3 sequences, 15% to 20% occurring once; the ten biggest clones make up 29%. The clonotype was recovered from a boy under three years old who had a stem cell transplant for Wiskott-Aldrich syndrome, so the T cells may come from the graft donor. The chain employs TRBV4-3 and TRBJ1-2, with D tentatively TRBD1 (6 bases). Sequences were derived from PBMCs, mostly from graft donor cells, sampled 360 days after TCRalphabeta/CD19-depleted stem cell transplant. This chain's CDR3 is CASSPGANEGTYGYTF. CDR3 bases: TGCGCCAGCAGCCCGGGGGCAAACGAGGGAACCTATGGCTACACCTTC.